Listed here is a single T cell receptor (beta chain). This clonotype appeared a few times. Its cognate antigen has yet to be identified. Nothing much larger sits one base from this clone, and base qualities are not available. These data belong to a study of blood T cells in healthy people across ages (dated by TCRdb to the mid-2010s). Concerning the study at large: In model experiments, template switching captured about one uniquely barcoded TCR beta cDNA molecule for every two T cells. To avoid experimental bias, donors of different ages were randomly spread across the sequencing lanes. Using the same blood draw, the study looked at two additional independent replicas of 1 million unique cDNA reads for two donors, one aged 18 to 30 and the other aged 80 or older. Using deep sequencing normalized with unique cDNA molecular identifiers, the study measured how TCR beta repertoire diversity changes with age. Donors were grouped into four age groups: young (average about 15 years), middle-aged (39), aged (around 66) and long-lived (approximately 78). What the work shows at the level of the full study, not this receptor alone: Observed TCR beta diversity per million T cells fell roughly linearly with age, and a significant reduction was already apparent by age around 40. The long-lived group showed more naive CD4+ T cells, fewer expanded clones and increased TCR diversity than the aged group, suggesting age selection. Because donor CMV infection status was unknown, age-related changes in expanded clonotypes were potentially confounded. The percentage of naive T cells measured by flow cytometry correlated strongly with observed TCR beta diversity. Estimates of total diversity based on one million sequenced T cells were considered lower bounds and underestimates. Because profiling used bulk unsorted PBMCs, naive and antigen-experienced compartments could not be compared conclusively.

Donors were a few dozen systemically healthy Caucasian individuals from Russia aged roughly 6 to 100 years. Around 9.9 milliliters of peripheral blood were collected from each donor into EDTA-treated Vacutainer tubes. Ficoll-Paque density-gradient centrifugation was used to isolate PBMCs, with at least 6.5 million per sample. Total RNA, at least 5 micrograms per sample, was extracted from PBMCs with Trizol reagent. For every donor, flow cytometry on a PBMC aliquot measured the percentage of naive CD45RAhigh/CD27high T cells. Receptor libraries were prepared by 5' RACE. Instrument used: Illumina HiSeq 2500. A second 7 to 11 cycle PCR used a sample-barcoded 5' primer and a J-beta primer mix. A template-switch 5' adaptor carrying 12 random nucleotides introduced a unique molecular identifier onto each TCR beta cDNA molecule. Each sample yielded at least 2.5 million CDR3-containing paired-end reads. First-strand cDNA was synthesized from all RNA with the Mint cDNA synthesis kit, primed by a TRBC-specific oligonucleotide. Following uracil-DNA glycosylase treatment, a first 18-cycle PCR with universal primers M1SS and BC2_uni_R was performed on all cDNA. In the paper's pipeline: Normalization of each sample was performed by random selection of 1 million high-quality reads, each carrying a distinct molecular identifier. Instead of being binned into consensus sequences, reads that shared molecular identifiers were thrown out. CDR3 identification, clonotype clustering and error correction used MiTCR with a Q25 quality threshold and the strictest error-elimination algorithm. Lower-bound total TCR beta diversity was estimated with a nonparametric unseen species model using Euler transformation. The public reads were reanalyzed by TCRdb: fastp trimming at Q25, MiXCR alignment, in-frame beta chains only. For every CDR3 protein sequence, its rows merge into one entry that carries the most common genes and DNA. TCRdb, not the authors, supplied the V and J calls. The sample has some 900,000 distinct CDR3 sequences on record, 25% to 30% of them singletons. The top ten hold roughly a sixth of the sample.

The source is a woman of 80 years or more in good health. What was sequenced was blood.

The sequenced DNA is TGCGCCAGCAGCCCGGGCATCGGGGAGCTGTTTTTT. Its translation is CASSPGIGELFF. The rearranged chain carries TRBV5-1 and TRBJ2-2, with an unclear D gene assignment. Per the germline V gene, SGHRS is the CDR1 and YFSETQ is the CDR2. V is pared back by 4 bases and J by 7 bases, with 8 bases lying between the germline termini. The CDR3 contains 12 residues, cysteine and phenylalanine counted. CDR3 DNA is the only sequence kept; it has 36 bases, read in frame from the first base. With the rest looked up from the reference TRBV5-1 and TRBJ2-2 genes rather than sequenced, the full variable domain is KAGVTQTPRYLIKTRGQQVTLSCSPISGHRSVSWYQQTPGQGLQFLFEYFSETQRNKGNFPGRFSGRQFSNSRSEMNVSTLELGDSALYLCASSPGIGELFFGEGSRLTVL.